These 10 T cell receptor beta chains were sequenced from one sample in a study of CD8+CD57+ T cells in acquired aplastic anemia. The TCR beta profiling, which covered VDJ combination and CDR3 sequence, was carried out using genomic DNA as the template. TCRdb used MiXCR to reprocess the reads, holding one entry per CDR3 protein. The sample has some 200,000 distinct CDR3 sequences, 30% to 40% seen once. Material for sequencing was sorted CD4+, CD8+, or CD8+CD57+ T cells (not recorded which) from PBMCs. The receptor source for this set is a human donor in good health, serving as a control.

The chain carries TRBV25-1 and TRBJ1-1; perhaps TRBD1 as D (6 bases). CDR1 MGHDK and CDR2 SYGVNS come from the germline V gene. Deletions cut 2 bases from V and 3 bases from J, with 13 bases between. The CDR3 spans 15 residues. CDR3 bases: TGTGCCAGCAGTGAACCAGGGGCCGATGACACTGAAGCTTTCTTT. Translating it yields CASSEPGADDTEAFF.

This clonotype has a count of ten or more. The genes are TRBV5-5 and TRBJ2-7; a weak D match, TRBD2 (6 bases). Germline CDR1 reads SGHKS; CDR2 reads YYEKEE (reference sequence). The CDR3 contains 14 residues. The V gene lost 1 base and the J gene lost 7 bases, with 15 bases spanning the gap. The CDR3 DNA reads TGTGCCAGCAGCTTGTCGGCCTCTGGGAGGGAGCAGTACTTC. Protein sequence: CASSLSASGREQYF. The full variable domain, with the rest looked up from reference TRBV5-5 and TRBJ2-7, is DAGVTQSPTHLIKTRGQQVTLRCSPISGHKSVSWYQQVLGQGPQFIFQYYEKEERGRGNFPDRFSARQFPNYSSELNVNALLLGDSALYLCASSLSASGREQYFGPGTRLTVT.

The chain couples TRBV7-9 to TRBJ2-7; no definite D call. This CDR3 has 8 residues. Germline values: CDR1 SEHNR, CDR2 FQNEAQ (reference sequence). The germline V and J ends were trimmed by 6 bases and 10 bases, with 4 bases remaining between them. CDR3 protein: CASREQYF. The DNA for the CDR3 is TGTGCCAGCAGGGAACAGTACTTC.

Only a few counts were recorded for this clonotype. V and J are TRBV5-5 and TRBJ2-1, with a tentative D call TRBD1 (6 bases). Germline V gene lookup returns CDR1 SGHKS and CDR2 YYEKEE (reference sequence). V lost 2 bases and J lost 8, with 14 bases in between. CDR3 length: 14 amino acids. CDR3 loop: CASSFRDMYDEQFF. In DNA form, the CDR3 reads TGTGCCAGCAGCTTCCGGGACATGTACGATGAGCAGTTCTTC.

This clonotype was seen ten or more times. The rearrangement links TRBV7-7 to TRBJ2-2; unclear D gene. Per the germline V gene, CDR1 is SSHAT and CDR2 is FNYEAQ (reference sequence). Trimming removed 1 base at V and 4 bases at J, with 13 bases between. This CDR3 region has 16 residues. CDR3 in amino acids: CASSLVPASTTGELFF. CDR3 DNA: TGTGCCAGCAGCTTAGTTCCGGCGTCGACCACCGGGGAGCTGTTTTTT.

The rearrangement uses TRBV2 and TRBJ2-1; 11 bases are shared with TRBD2. The junction had 10 bases not matched to a gene; V was cut back by 10 bases and J by 8 bases. The CDR3 contains 14 residues. Germline V gene sequence: CDR1 SNHLY, CDR2 FYNNEI. For the CDR3, the DNA is TGTGCCACCCGACTAGCGGGAAGATCGGATGAGCAGTTCTTC. It yields the protein CATRLAGRSDEQFF.

This chain links TRBV11-1 with TRBJ2-3; 10 bases fit TRBD1. V was pared by 5 bases and J by 4 bases, with 6 bases of the junction left unmatched. From germline, CDR1 is SGHAT and CDR2 FQDESV (reference sequence). The CDR3 totals 15 residues. The CDR3 DNA sequence: TGTGCCAGCAGCCTACCGGGACAGGGGTCAGATACGCAGTATTTT. It translates to CASSLPGQGSDTQYF.

In its sample, this clonotype was seen many times. The chain carries TRBV20-1 and TRBJ2-1, with D possibly matching TRBD2 (6 bases). The CDR3 runs to 14 residues. The V gene's germline CDR1 is DFQATT and CDR2 SNEGSKA (reference sequence). V lost 5 bases, J lost 4 bases, and 15 bases lay in between. The CDR3: CSALRRDRYNEQFF. The CDR3 DNA is TGCAGTGCTCTGCGGCGGGACCGGTACAATGAGCAGTTCTTC.

This clonotype was seen many times. J is TRBJ1-5 and V is TRBV5-1; the D gene is possibly TRBD1 (6 bases). Germline-derived CDR1 and CDR2 are SGHRS and YFSETQ. V shed 0 bases and J shed 3 bases, with 10 bases lying between them. CDR3 length: 15 amino acids. The DNA of the CDR3 is TGCGCCAGCAGCTTGGAGGACAGCCTCAATCAGCCCCAGCATTTT. Translation gives CASSLEDSLNQPQHF.

This clonotype was observed many times. The CDR3 region has the DNA TGCGCCAGCAGCTTGGCCGCAGGCGGTCAATATGGCTACACCTTC. Translation gives CASSLAAGGQYGYTF. The chain uses TRBV5-1 and TRBJ1-2; D gene unclear. The V and J ends lost 0 bases and 5 bases respectively, with 14 bases between them. Germline V gene sequence: CDR1 SGHRS, CDR2 YFSETQ. This CDR3 has 15 amino acids.